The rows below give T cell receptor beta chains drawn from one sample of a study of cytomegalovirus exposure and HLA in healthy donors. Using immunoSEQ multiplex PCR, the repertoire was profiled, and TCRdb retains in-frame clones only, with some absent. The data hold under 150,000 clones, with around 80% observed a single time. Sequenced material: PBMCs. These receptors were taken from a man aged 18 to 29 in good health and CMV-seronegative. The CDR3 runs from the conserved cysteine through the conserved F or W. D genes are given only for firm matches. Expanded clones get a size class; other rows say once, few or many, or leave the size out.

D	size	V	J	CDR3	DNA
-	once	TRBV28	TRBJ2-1	CASGPRGIYNEQFF	TGTGCCAGCGGCCCCAGAGGAATTTACAATGAGCAGTTCTTC
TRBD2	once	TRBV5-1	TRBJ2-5	CASSLLASGNQETQYF	TGCGCCAGCAGCTTGCTCGCTAGCGGGAATCAAGAGACCCAGTACTTC
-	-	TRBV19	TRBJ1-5	CASSGQYNQPQHF	TGTGCCAGTAGTGGACAGTACAATCAGCCCCAGCATTTT
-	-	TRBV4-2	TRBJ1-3	CASSLDTGSGNTIYF	TGTGCCAGCAGCCTAGATACAGGGTCTGGAAACACCATATATTTT
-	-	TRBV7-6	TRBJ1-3	CASSLRESGNTTYF	TGTGCCAGCAGCTTAAGGGAGTCTGGAAACACCACATATTTT
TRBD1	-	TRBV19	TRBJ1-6	CASSPDRVGSPLHF	TGTGCCAGTAGTCCCGACAGGGTTGGCTCACCCCTCCACTTT
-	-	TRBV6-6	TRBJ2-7	CASSYSAGKQYF	TGTGCCAGCAGTTACTCCGCCGGGAAGCAGTACTTC
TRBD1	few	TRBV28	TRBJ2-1	CASSHPRTGWSEQFF	TGTGCCAGCAGCCACCCCCGGACAGGGTGGAGTGAGCAGTTCTTC
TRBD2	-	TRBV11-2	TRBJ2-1	CASSPRLALSSYNEQFF	TGTGCCAGCAGCCCCCGACTAGCCCTAAGCTCCTACAATGAGCAGTTCTTC
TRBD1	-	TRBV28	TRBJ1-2	CASSRSPDRQGAHGYTF	TGTGCCAGCAGCCGCAGTCCAGATAGACAGGGGGCTCATGGCTACACCTTC
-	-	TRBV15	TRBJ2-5	CATSRDEASVGHIQETQYF	TGTGCCACCAGCAGAGATGAGGCTTCGGTGGGTCACATCCAAGAGACCCAGTACTTC
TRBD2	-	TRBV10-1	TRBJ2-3	CASSRAGGPTDTQYF	TGCGCCAGCAGCCGAGCGGGAGGGCCAACAGATACGCAGTATTTT
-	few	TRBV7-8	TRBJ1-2	CASSLLERVDYGYTF	TGTGCCAGCAGCTTACTGGAGCGAGTGGACTATGGCTACACCTTC
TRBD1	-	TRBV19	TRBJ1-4	CASSTRTGMCRLFF	TGTGCCAGTAGCACGAGGACAGGGATGTGTCGACTGTTTTTT